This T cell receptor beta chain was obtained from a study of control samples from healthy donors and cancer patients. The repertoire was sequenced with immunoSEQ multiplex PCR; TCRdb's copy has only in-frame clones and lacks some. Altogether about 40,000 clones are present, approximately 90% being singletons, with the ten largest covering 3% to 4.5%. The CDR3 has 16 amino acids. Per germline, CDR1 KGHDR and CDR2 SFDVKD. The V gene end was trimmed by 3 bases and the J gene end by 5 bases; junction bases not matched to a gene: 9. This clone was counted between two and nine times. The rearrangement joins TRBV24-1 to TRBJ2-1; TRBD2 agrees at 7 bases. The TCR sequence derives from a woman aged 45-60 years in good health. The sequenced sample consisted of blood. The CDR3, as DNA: TGTGCCACCAGTGATCAGACTAGCAACCCGAACAATGAGCAGTTCTTC. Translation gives CATSDQTSNPNNEQFF.